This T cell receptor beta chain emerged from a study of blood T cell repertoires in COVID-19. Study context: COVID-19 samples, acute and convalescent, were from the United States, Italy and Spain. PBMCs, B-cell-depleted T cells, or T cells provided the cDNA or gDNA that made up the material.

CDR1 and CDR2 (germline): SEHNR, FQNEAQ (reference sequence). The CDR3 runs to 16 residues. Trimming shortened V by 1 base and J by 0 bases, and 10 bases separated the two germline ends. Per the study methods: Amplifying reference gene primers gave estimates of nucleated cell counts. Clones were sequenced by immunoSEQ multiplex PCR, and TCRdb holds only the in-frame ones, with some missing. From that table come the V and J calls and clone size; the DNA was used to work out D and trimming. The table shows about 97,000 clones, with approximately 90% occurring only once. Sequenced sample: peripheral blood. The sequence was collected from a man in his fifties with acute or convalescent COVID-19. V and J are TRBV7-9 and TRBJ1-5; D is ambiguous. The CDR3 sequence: CASSLVGGDSNQPQHF. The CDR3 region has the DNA TGTGCCAGCAGCTTAGTCGGCGGGGATAGCAATCAGCCCCAGCATTTT.